The T cell receptor beta chain described here comes from a study of control samples from healthy donors and cancer patients. This CDR3 has 11 residues. The germline V gene encodes CDR1 LGHDT and CDR2 YNNKEL (reference sequence). V was pared by 5 bases and J by 5 bases, with 3 bases between. Data came from immunoSEQ multiplex PCR; TCRdb stores just in-frame clones and leaves some out. The data show some 130,000 clones, around 93% seen once. Sequencing was performed on blood. The TCR comes from a woman in her forties or fifties in good health. This chain connects TRBV3-1 (or the pseudogene TRBV3-2) to TRBJ2-2, with unresolved D. The DNA for the CDR3 is TGTGCCAGCAGCAGAACCGGGGAGCTGTTTTTT. It yields the protein CASSRTGELFF.